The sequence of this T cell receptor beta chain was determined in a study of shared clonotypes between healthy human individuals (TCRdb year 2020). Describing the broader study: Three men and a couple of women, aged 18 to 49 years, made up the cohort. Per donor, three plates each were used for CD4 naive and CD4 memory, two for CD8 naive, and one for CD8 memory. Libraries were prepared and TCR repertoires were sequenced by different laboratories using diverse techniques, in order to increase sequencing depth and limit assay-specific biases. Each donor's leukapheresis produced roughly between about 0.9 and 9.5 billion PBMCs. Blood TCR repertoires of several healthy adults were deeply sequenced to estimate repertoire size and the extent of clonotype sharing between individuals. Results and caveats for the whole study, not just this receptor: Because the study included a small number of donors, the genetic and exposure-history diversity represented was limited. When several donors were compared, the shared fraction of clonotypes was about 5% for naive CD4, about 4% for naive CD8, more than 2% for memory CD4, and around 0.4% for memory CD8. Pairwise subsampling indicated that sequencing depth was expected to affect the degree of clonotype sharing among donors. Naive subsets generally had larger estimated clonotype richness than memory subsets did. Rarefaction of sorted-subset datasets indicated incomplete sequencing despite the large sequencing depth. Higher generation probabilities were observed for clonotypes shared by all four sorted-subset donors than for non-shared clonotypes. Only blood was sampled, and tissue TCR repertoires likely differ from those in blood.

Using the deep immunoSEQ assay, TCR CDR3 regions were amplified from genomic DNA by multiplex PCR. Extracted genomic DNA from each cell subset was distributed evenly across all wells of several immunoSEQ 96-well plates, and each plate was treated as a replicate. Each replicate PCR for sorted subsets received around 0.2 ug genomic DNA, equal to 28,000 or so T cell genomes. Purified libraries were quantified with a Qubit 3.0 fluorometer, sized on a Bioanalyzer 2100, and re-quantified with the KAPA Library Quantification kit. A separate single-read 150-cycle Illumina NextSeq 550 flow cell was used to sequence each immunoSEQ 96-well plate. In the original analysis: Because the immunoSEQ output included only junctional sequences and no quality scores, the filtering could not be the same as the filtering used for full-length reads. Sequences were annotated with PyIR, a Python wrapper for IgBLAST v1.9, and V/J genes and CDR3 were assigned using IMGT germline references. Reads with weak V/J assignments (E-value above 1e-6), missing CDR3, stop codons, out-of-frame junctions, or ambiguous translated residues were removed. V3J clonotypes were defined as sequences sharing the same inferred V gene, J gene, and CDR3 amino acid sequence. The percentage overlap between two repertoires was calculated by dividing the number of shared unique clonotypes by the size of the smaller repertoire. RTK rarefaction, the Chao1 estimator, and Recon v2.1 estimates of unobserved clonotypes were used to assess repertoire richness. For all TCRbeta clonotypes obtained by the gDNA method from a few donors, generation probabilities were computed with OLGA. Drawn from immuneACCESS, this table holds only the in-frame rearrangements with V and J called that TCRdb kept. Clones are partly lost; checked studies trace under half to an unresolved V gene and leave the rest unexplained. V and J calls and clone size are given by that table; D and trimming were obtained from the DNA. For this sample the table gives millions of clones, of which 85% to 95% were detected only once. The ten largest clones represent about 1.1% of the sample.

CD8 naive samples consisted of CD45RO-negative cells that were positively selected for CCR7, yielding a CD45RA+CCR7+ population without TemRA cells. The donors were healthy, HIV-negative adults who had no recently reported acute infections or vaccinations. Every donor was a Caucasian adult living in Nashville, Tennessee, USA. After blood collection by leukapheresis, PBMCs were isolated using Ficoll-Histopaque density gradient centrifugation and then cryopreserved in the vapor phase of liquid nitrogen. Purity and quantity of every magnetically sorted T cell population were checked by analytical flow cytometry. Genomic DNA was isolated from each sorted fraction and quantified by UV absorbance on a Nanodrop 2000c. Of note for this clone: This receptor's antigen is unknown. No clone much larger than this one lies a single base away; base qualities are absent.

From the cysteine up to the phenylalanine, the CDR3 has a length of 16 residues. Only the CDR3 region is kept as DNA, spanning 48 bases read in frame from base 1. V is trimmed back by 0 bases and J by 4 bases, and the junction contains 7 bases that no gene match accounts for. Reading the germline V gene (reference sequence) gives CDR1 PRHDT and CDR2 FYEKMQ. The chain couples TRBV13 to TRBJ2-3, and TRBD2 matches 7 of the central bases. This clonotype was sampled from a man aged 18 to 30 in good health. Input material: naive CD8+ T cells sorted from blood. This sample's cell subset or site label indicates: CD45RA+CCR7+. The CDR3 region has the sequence CASSLGGLEVPDTQYF. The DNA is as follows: TGTGCCAGCAGCTTAGGCGGACTAGAGGTCCCAGATACGCAGTATTTT.